This T cell receptor (beta chain) is from a study of cytomegalovirus exposure and HLA in healthy donors (dated by TCRdb to 2015 to 2018). With respect to the entire study: An earlier analysis of some 550 of the donors reported roughly 300 Gb of sequence data and roughly 110 million unique TCR beta sequences from about 179 million T cells. A separate validation cohort of 100 to 150 different subjects was used in addition to the roughly 620-subject first cohort. Both class I and class II loci were covered by HLA typing, at four-digit resolution. Typing coverage differed by locus: A, B, C, DRB1 and DQB1 were typed in about 620-630 donors, DQA1 in 522, DPA1 in 600 to 610, and DPB1 in 472. Among 350 to 400 genotyped donors of the cohort, an average of around 240,000 unique TCR beta nucleotide sequences were sequenced per donor, about a sixth of them non-productive. Because of strong linkage in the cohort, four to six DR-DQ haplotypes were treated as single units for association and clustering. Every repertoire in the discovery cohort had been generated on one and the same sequencing platform. To predict cytomegalovirus infection status, the study brought together high-throughput TCR immunosequencing, statistical association of individual TCRs with disease status, and machine learning. Among the roughly 390 genotyped donors, around 79% belonged to the genetic ancestry cluster associated with self-reported Caucasian donors. In a later genetic analysis, genome-wide SNP genotypes for 398 of the 666 donors were used, and that subset was treated as a discovery cohort. In a later analysis, previously published TCR beta repertoires from about 640 donors were re-analyzed and high-resolution HLA genotyping was added so that TCR occurrence patterns could be studied. Donor age, sex, ethnicity and CMV serostatus were collected together with the repertoire data. An early release that covered about 600 HLA-typed donors contained approximately 300 gigabases of sequencing data and tens of millions of unique TCR sequences. Rather than using new phenotypic data, the later analysis identified candidate immune exposures from TCR beta sequences and from how often those sequences occurred across donors. An earlier analysis of some 600 of the donors applied high-throughput TCR beta sequencing to assess whether each TCR beta V gene segment acted as functional or pseudogenic. The study was designed to test whether signatures of past pathogen exposure could be identified by cataloging public T cell receptors. Using immunosequencing, the study profiled T cell repertoires from about 650 subjects and related those repertoires to cytomegalovirus serostatus. Results the study describes overall, beyond this receptor: A later genetic analysis reported fewer N-insertions in productive TCRs among donors in an Asian-associated ancestry cluster than the roughly 700-donor mean. A total of around 150 TCR beta chains were listed by the study as associated with cytomegalovirus. The only immune exposure information available for the cohort was CMV serostatus. Because HLA typing was unavailable for some donors at each locus, only the typed subset was used in association tests. In a later analysis, TCR association rates were found to vary across HLA loci, with the most associated TCRs seen for DRB1 alleles and the fewest for HLA-C alleles. The earlier analysis of 587 of the donors excluded some 15 rarely observed V segments, including chromosome 9 orphons, because counts were too low. When HLA alleles, especially DR and DQ, strongly co-occurred, TCR associations were difficult to assign to individual alleles. A group of highly shared sequence variants was considered likely to be a technical artifact of the sequencing pipeline. The classifier was reported to diagnose cytomegalovirus status with high specificity and sensitivity in both the original cohort and the validation cohort. Compared with equally common non-associated chains, HLA-associated TCR beta chains in a later analysis were more clonally expanded and had lower generation probabilities. Correlated functional status among segregating V segments might be attributable to linkage disequilibrium, but an unknown experimental factor could not be ruled out. An association between a missense DCLRE1C variant and V-gene and J-gene trimming of TCR beta chains was found in a later genetic analysis and replicated in an independent cohort. In vitro tests confirmed that three of the cytomegalovirus-associated TCR beta chains recognize cytomegalovirus antigens. A further reported finding was that TCR beta sequences accurately predicted the HLA-A and HLA-B alleles for most subjects in the first cohort. In this cohort, only TCR beta chains were sequenced, and detectable features were limited by the absence of alpha or paired-chain data. According to a later analysis, most CMV-associated TCR beta chains appeared to be HLA-restricted, and the HLA associations seemed to be driven largely by CMV exposure. The presence/absence analyses assumed that sequencing depth was roughly uniform across donors, and that assumption may not be true. A later analysis reported that several top co-occurrence clusters appeared linked to parvovirus B19, influenza, CMV and Epstein-Barr virus. While some public TCRs were present in many individuals, most TCR sequences turned up only very rarely across donors. The authors suggested that the approach could potentially be extended to other disease states and immunological phenotypes. In a later analysis, over 15,000 TCR beta sequences were associated with specific HLA alleles at a false discovery rate of 0.05. The 87-base-pair reads could not distinguish some IMGT-functional V segments, including TRBV6-2 and TRBV6-3, so those segments were excluded. In an earlier analysis of 587 of the donors, most TCR beta V segments appeared in productive rearrangements about 87% or about 30% of the time, broadly matching IMGT annotations.

The library was obtained by the immunoSEQ multiplex PCR assay. For the multiplex PCR, a mixture combining 60 forward primers for TCR Vbeta segments and 13 reverse primers for TCR Jbeta segments was used. The CDR3 region of rearranged TCR beta genes was amplified from genomic DNA with a multiplex PCR assay. The Illumina HiSeq System was used to sequence the amplified TCR beta libraries as 87-base-pair reads. In the authors' own workflow: Across the 500 to 700 repertoires, a later analysis counted 80 million or so unique TCR beta chains, approximately 12 million of which were shared by at least two donors. Raw reads were error-corrected and collapsed into unique sequences by a nearest-neighbor algorithm in which closely related sequences were merged to remove PCR and sequencing errors. Alignment of CDR3 sequences to IMGT reference sequences was used to assign V, D and J gene segments. For a sequence to be retained, at least a six-nucleotide match to both a V gene segment and a J gene segment was required. Rearrangements were called productive when the CDR3 lacked stop codons and stayed in frame with V and J; all others were non-productive. CDR3 was defined according to IMGT convention as the region running from the second conserved V-encoded cysteine to the conserved J-encoded phenylalanine. In an earlier analysis of more than 550 of the donors, sequences lacking an unambiguous match to a single V gene segment were excluded. In an earlier analysis of several hundred of the donors, a V segment was called functional when productive rearrangements were above 56.7%, and segregating when the standard deviation between donors exceeded 5%. A statistical classification framework was built to diagnose cytomegalovirus status from the catalog of TCR beta chain sequences. In a later analysis, TCR nucleotide sequences were compared against IMGT/GENE-DB human TR gene sequences so that V and J genes could be assigned. A later analysis assigned CDR3 sequences and most-parsimonious VDJ recombination scenarios with the TCRdist pipeline. In a later analysis, each TCR beta chain was defined by its CDR3 amino acid sequence together with its V-gene family, and reads lacking a unique V-gene family were excluded. As a way to deal with suspected cross-contamination and a sequencing artifact, a later analysis dropped 450 to 700 nucleotide sequences that were highly shared and had low generation probability. For each public chain, a later analysis derived a clonal expansion index from normalized ranks of inferred template counts within each repertoire. In a later analysis, generation probabilities were computed using a VDJ recombination model fitted to out-of-frame rearrangements, and the results were checked against IGoR. In a later analysis, TCR-TCR, TCR-HLA and TCR-CMV co-occurrence was scored with hypergeometric tests, and a repertoire-size bias correction was applied to TCR pairs. False discovery rates were estimated in a later analysis by permuting HLA or CMV assignments 20 times. In a later analysis, co-occurring TCRs were grouped with DBSCAN, and TCRdist sequence similarity was added when clustering was performed within HLA-allele-positive subsets. For co-occurrence clustering, repertoires with fewer than 30,000 or more than 120,000 public chains were excluded, along with roughly 5 repertoires with anomalous nucleotide sharing. TCRdb's version of the immuneACCESS table is confined to in-frame rearrangements and falls short of the full clone set. An unresolved V gene accounts for under half of the shortfall where checked; the remainder is of unknown origin. V, J and clone size derive from that table, while D and trimming were established from the DNA sequence. Recorded for this sample are about 140,000 clones; approximately 90% of them occurred a single time. Clones ranked in the top ten supply 4.5% to 6.5% of the sample.

The cohort comprised 710 or so healthy bone marrow donors. At the time of sampling, every cohort member was nominally healthy, though immune exposures that went unrecorded were likely present. The donor was CMV seronegative and belonged to the group of 320 or so seronegative cohort members. A peripheral blood sample was collected from each donor, and TCR beta sequencing was performed on peripheral blood mononuclear cells. The Qiagen DNeasy Blood Extraction Kit was used to extract genomic DNA from the blood cell samples. In the case of this clone: No antigen is known for it. Base quality data are lacking; no much larger clone is found one base away.

The CDR3 holds 14 amino acids from the cysteine to the phenylalanine. CDR3 DNA only is kept here, 42 bases in frame from base 1. V has 6 bases trimmed and J has 8 bases trimmed; junction bases matching no gene number 5. CDR1 and CDR2, looked up from the germline V gene (reference sequence), are WNHNN and SYGVQD. In this chain, TRBV10-1 is recombined with TRBJ2-1; a stretch of 12 junction bases matches TRBD2. Material for sequencing was PBMCs. This clonotype was sampled from a woman aged 25 to 39 in good health and CMV-seronegative. The nucleotide sequence is given as TGCGCCAGCAGGTCTAGCGGGAGGGGCTATGAGCAGTTCTTC. This codes for CASRSSGRGYEQFF.